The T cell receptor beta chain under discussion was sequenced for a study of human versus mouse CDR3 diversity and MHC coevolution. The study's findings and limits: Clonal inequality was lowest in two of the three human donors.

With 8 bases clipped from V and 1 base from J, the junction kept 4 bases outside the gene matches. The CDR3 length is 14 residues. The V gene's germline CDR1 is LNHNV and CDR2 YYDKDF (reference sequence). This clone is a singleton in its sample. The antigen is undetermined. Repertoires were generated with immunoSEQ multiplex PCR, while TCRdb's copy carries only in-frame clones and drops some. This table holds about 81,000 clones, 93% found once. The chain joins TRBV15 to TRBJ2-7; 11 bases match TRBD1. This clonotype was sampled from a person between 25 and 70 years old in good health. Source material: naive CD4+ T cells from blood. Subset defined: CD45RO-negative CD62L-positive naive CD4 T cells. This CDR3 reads CATRRDRGSYEQYF. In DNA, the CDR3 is TGTGCCACCCGCCGGGACAGGGGGTCCTACGAGCAGTACTTC.